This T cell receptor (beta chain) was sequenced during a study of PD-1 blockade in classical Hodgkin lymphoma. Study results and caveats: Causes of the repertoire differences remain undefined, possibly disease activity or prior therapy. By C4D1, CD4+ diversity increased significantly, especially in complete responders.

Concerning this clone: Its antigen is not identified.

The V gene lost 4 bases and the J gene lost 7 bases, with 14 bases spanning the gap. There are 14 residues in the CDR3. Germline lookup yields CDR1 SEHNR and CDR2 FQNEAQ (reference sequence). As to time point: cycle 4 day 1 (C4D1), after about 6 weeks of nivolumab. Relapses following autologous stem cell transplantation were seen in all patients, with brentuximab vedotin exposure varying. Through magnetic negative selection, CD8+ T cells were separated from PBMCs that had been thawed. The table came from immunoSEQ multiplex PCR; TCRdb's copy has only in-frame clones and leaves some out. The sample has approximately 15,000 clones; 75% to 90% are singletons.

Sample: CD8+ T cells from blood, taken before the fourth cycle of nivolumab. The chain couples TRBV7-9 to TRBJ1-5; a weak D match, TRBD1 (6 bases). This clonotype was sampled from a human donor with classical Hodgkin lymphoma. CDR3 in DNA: TGTGCCAGCAGCTCATCGACAGGTTGGCAGCCCCAGCATTTT. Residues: CASSSSTGWQPQHF. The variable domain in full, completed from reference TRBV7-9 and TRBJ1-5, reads DTGVSQNPRHKITKRGQNVTFRCDPISEHNRLYWYRQTLGQGPEFLTYFQNEAQLEKSRLLSDRFSAERPKGSFSTLEIQRTEQGDSAMYLCASSSSTGWQPQHFGDGTRLSIL.